This T cell receptor (beta chain) emerged from a study of cytomegalovirus exposure and HLA in healthy donors. Overall study findings and caveats: In a later analysis, donors in an Asian-associated ancestry cluster reportedly had fewer N-insertions in productive TCRs than the cohort mean.

The PCR ran on 60 Vbeta and 13 Jbeta primers. How the authors handled the data: Unique TCR beta chains numbered around 80 million in a later analysis, with about 9.9 million shared. Profiled with immunoSEQ multiplex PCR; TCRdb holds only in-frame clones, not every one. That table supplies the V and J calls and clone size; D and trimming were determined from the DNA. The profile shows under 120,000 clones, 60% to 70% of them singletons. Comment on this clone: Its antigen is undetermined.

The donors comprised healthy bone marrow donors. The sequence derives from a man aged 30-40 years in good health and CMV-seropositive. Sequencing was carried out using PBMCs.

The CDR3 loop reads CASSEGDRGEKLFF. CDR3 nucleotides: TGTGCCAGCAGTGAAGGGGACAGGGGTGAAAAACTGTTTTTT. The genes are TRBV25-1 and TRBJ1-4; 10 nucleotides match TRBD1. V gave up 2 bases and J gave up 7 bases; unmatched junction bases: 1. Germline lookup yields CDR1 MGHDK and CDR2 SYGVNS. The CDR3 covers 14 residues. Complete variable domain (other parts from reference TRBV25-1 and TRBJ1-4): EADIYQTPRYLVIGTGKKITLECSQTMGHDKMYWYQQDPGMELHLIHYSYGVNSTEKGDLSSESTVSRIRTEHFPLTLESARPSHTSQYLCASSEGDRGEKLFFGSGTQLSVL.